The 4 T cell receptor beta chains below come from one sample, sequenced in a study of cytomegalovirus exposure and HLA in healthy donors. The PCR used 60 Vbeta and 13 Jbeta primers. TCRdb keeps only in-frame clones here, not all; method: immunoSEQ multiplex PCR. The data contain some 120,000 clones, around three quarters of them singletons. The sample consisted of PBMCs. These receptors all come from a man aged 30 to 45 in good health and CMV-seronegative.

About this clone: Other DNA sequences in this sample translate to the same CDR3. This sequence joins TRBV7-2 and TRBJ2-7; D is undetermined. The germline V gene encodes CDR1 SGHTA and CDR2 FQGNSA. This CDR3 is built from 12 residues. Trimming removed 5 bases at V and 2 bases at J, with 7 bases between. The CDR3 is CASSTVTYEQYF. CDR3 coding DNA: TGTGCCAGCAGCACGGTTACCTACGAGCAGTACTTC.

The chain is built from TRBV28 and TRBJ1-1; possibly TRBD1 for D (5 bases). The V and J ends lost 5 bases and 6 bases respectively, with 10 bases between them. Germline CDR1 MDHEN, CDR2 SYDVKM. The CDR3 is made up of 12 amino acids. For the CDR3, the DNA is TGTGCCAGCAGTAGGGACTTCGCTGAAGCTTTCTTT. Translating gives CASSRDFAEAFF.

The chain is built from TRBV9 and TRBJ2-1; TRBD2 agrees at 10 bases. CDR3 length equals 16 residues. The V and J ends lost 4 bases and 6 bases, in that order; junction bases with no gene match: 10. Germline CDR1 is SGDLS and CDR2 is YYNGEE. Here the CDR3 reads CASSPTPSGGFNEQFF. In nucleotides, the CDR3 is TGTGCCAGCAGCCCTACCCCTAGCGGGGGTTTCAATGAGCAGTTCTTC.

The chain uses TRBV28 and TRBJ1-2; 7 positions match TRBD1. J was trimmed by 7 bases and V by 4 bases; bases with no gene match: 6. The CDR3 spans 13 residues. Per the germline V gene, CDR1 is MDHEN and CDR2 is SYDVKM. Here the CDR3 DNA reads TGTGCCAGCAGTTCCCCAGGGGGTGGTGGCTACACCTTC. It is translated as CASSSPGGGGYTF.